This T cell receptor (beta chain) was recovered during a study of T cell changes during pregnancy in multiple sclerosis. Clones were read by immunoSEQ multiplex PCR, and TCRdb kept only the in-frame ones, dropping some. The sample holds approximately 32,000 clones, 90% seen once. The CDR3 spans 14 residues. V was clipped by 0 bases and J by 5 bases; unmatched bases: 6. The germline V gene encodes CDR1 GTSNPN and CDR2 SVGIG (reference sequence). This chain uses TRBV30 with TRBJ2-7; 8 nucleotides align to TRBD1. The receptor's source is a female donor in good health, enrolled as a control in a pregnancy study. The sample in question was peripheral blood, obtained in the third trimester of pregnancy. CDR3: CAWSVLGQGHEQYF. The CDR3 region has the DNA TGTGCCTGGAGTGTCCTCGGACAGGGCCACGAGCAGTACTTC. Full variable domain (missing parts from reference TRBV30 and TRBJ2-7): SQTIHQWPATLVQPVGSPLSLECTVEGTSNPNLYWYRQAAGRGLQLLFYSVGIGQISSEVPQNLSASRPQDRQFILSSKKLLLSDSGFYLCAWSVLGQGHEQYFGPGTRLTVT.